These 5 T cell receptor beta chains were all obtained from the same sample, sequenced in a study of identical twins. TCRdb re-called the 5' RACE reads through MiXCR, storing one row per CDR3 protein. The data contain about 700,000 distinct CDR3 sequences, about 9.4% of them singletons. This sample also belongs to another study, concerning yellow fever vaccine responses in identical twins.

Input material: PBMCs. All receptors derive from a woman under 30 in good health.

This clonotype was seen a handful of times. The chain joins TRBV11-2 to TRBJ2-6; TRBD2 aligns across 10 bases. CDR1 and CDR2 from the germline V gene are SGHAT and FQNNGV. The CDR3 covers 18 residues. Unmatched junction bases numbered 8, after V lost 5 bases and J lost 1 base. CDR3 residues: CASSPRLAGESGANVLTF. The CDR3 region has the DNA TGTGCCAGCAGCCCTCGGCTAGCGGGAGAATCTGGGGCCAACGTCCTGACTTTC.

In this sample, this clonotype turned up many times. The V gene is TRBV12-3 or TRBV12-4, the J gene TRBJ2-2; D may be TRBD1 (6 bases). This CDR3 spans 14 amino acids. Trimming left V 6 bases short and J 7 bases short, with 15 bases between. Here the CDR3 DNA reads TGTGCCAGCAGACCCACCGGGACAAGCGGGGAGCTGTTTTTT. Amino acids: CASRPTGTSGELFF.

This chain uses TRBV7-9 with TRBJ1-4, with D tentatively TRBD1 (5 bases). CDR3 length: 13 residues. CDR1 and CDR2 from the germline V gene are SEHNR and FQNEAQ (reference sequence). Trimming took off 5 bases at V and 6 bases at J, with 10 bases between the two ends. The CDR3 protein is CASSRQIDEKLFF. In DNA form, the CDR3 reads TGTGCCAGCAGCCGACAGATAGATGAAAAACTGTTTTTT.

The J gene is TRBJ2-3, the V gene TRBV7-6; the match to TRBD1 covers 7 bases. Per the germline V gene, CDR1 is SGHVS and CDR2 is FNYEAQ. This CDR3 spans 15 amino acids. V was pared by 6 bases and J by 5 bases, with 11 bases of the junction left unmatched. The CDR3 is CASRPTGEFGDTQYF. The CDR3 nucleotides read TGTGCCAGCAGACCTACAGGGGAGTTTGGAGATACGCAGTATTTT.

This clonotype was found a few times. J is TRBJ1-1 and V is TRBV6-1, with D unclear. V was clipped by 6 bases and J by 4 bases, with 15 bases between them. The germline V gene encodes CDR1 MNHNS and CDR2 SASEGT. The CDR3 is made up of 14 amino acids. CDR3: CASSRKGVGTEAFF. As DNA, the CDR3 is TGTGCCAGCAGCAGGAAGGGCGTAGGCACTGAAGCTTTCTTT.